Listed here are 10 T cell receptor beta chains from one sample, sequenced in a study of blood T cell repertoires in COVID-19. Measured with immunoSEQ multiplex PCR; TCRdb has only the in-frame clones, and not every one. The data hold approximately 69,000 clones, with around 77% observed a single time. The source material was peripheral blood. These receptor sequences come from a man aged 60 to 69 with acute or convalescent COVID-19.

The chain combines TRBV19 with TRBJ1-6, with 7 bases that match TRBD1. From germline, CDR1 is LNHDA and CDR2 SQIVND (reference sequence). The CDR3 spans 16 residues. V shed 4 bases, J shed 5 bases, and the junction held 8 bases outside the gene matches. CDR3 loop: CASSSSYRGNNSPLHF. CDR3 DNA sequence: TGTGCCAGTAGTAGCTCCTACAGGGGCAATAATTCACCCCTCCACTTT.

V usage is TRBV6-5 and J usage is TRBJ2-1; TRBD1 aligns across 7 bases. Per the germline V gene, CDR1 is MNHEY and CDR2 is SVGAGI. CDR3 length equals 15 residues. J was trimmed by 8 bases and V by 6 bases; bases with no gene match: 13. This chain's CDR3 is CASRDNRGVSDEQFF. The CDR3 DNA reads TGTGCCAGCAGAGATAACAGGGGAGTTTCCGATGAGCAGTTCTTC.

V usage is TRBV7-3 and J usage is TRBJ1-5, with TRBD1 as a possible D gene (5 bases). Germline loops: CDR1 SGHTA, CDR2 FQGTGA. This CDR3 region has 15 residues. Trimming left V 0 bases short and J 7 bases short, with 13 bases between. CDR3 amino acids: CASSLTPGNGQPQHF. The CDR3 DNA is TGTGCCAGCAGCTTAACGCCAGGGAACGGCCAGCCCCAGCATTTT.

This clone was detected once. The chain is built from TRBV12-3 or TRBV12-4 and TRBJ2-5, with no clear D. The CDR3 sequence is 10 residues long. V was trimmed by 8 bases and J by 5 bases, leaving 6 bases between them. The CDR3 DNA reads TGTGCCAGCTTTCGGGAGACCCAGTACTTC. Encoded protein: CASFRETQYF.

This clone has more than one count but fewer than ten. This sequence joins TRBV4-2 and TRBJ1-2; no clear D. There are 18 residues in the CDR3. Trimming shortened V by 0 bases and J by 0 bases, and 17 bases separated the two germline ends. Germline CDR1 and CDR2: LGHNA and YNFKEQ. CDR3 in DNA: TGTGCCAGCAGCCAAGAGAGAGTCGGGGTATCAACTAACTATGGCTACACCTTC. Translated, it gives CASSQERVGVSTNYGYTF.

The rearrangement uses TRBV3-1 (or the pseudogene TRBV3-2) and TRBJ2-5; 7 bases match TRBD1. The germline V gene has CDR1 LGHDT and CDR2 YNNKEL (reference sequence). The junction had 0 bases not matched to a gene; V was cut back by 5 bases and J by 3 bases. The CDR3 has 12 residues. The chain's CDR3 is CASSGQEETQYF. DNA for the CDR3: TGTGCCAGCAGCGGACAGGAAGAGACCCAGTACTTC.

The chain is built from TRBV7-9 and TRBJ1-3; D is perhaps TRBD1 (6 bases). This CDR3 contains 18 residues. V lost 1 base and J 0 bases, leaving 16 bases between the germline ends. The germline V gene encodes CDR1 SEHNR and CDR2 FQNEAQ (reference sequence). Here the CDR3 DNA reads TGTGCCAGCAGCTTAGGAACAGGGTTCCCCCTCTCTGGAAACACCATATATTTT. Amino acids: CASSLGTGFPLSGNTIYF. Supplemented by reference TRBV7-9 and TRBJ1-3, the full variable domain reads DTGVSQNPRHKITKRGQNVTFRCDPISEHNRLYWYRQTLGQGPEFLTYFQNEAQLEKSRLLSDRFSAERPKGSFSTLEIQRTEQGDSAMYLCASSLGTGFPLSGNTIYFGEGSWLTVV.

CDR3 amino acids: CASSPQGLRSEAFF. The CDR3 DNA reads as TGTGCCAGCAGTCCACAGGGGTTGCGGTCTGAAGCTTTCTTT. The J gene is TRBJ1-1, the V gene TRBV25-1, with 7 bases aligning to TRBD1. Germline V gives CDR1 MGHDK, CDR2 SYGVNS. The CDR3 runs to 14 residues. Trimming took 5 bases from V and 6 from J; bases not matched to a gene: 9. Based on the CDR3 plus reference TRBV25-1 and TRBJ1-1, the full variable domain is EADIYQTPRYLVIGTGKKITLECSQTMGHDKMYWYQQDPGMELHLIHYSYGVNSTEKGDLSSESTVSRIRTEHFPLTLESARPSHTSQYLCASSPQGLRSEAFFGQGTRLTVV.

The chain combines TRBV2 with TRBJ2-5; 10 bases agree with TRBD1. V dropped 4 bases and J dropped 5; count of bases not matched to a gene: 7. The CDR3 sequence is 15 residues long. Germline V lookup: CDR1 SNHLY, CDR2 FYNNEI. The CDR3 DNA reads as TGTGCCAGCAGTGGCGTCAGGACAGGGGGGGAGACCCAGTACTTC. This translates into CASSGVRTGGETQYF.

The gene calls are TRBV15 and TRBJ1-4, with 7 positions matching TRBD1. Looked up from germline, CDR1 is LNHNV and CDR2 is YYDKDF (reference sequence). The J segment lost 7 bases and the V segment lost 5 bases, leaving 10 bases of the junction unmatched. This CDR3 region has 15 residues. CDR3 coding DNA: TGTGCCACCAGCTTAAGACAGGGACAAATTGAAAAACTGTTTTTT. Encoded protein: CATSLRQGQIEKLFF.